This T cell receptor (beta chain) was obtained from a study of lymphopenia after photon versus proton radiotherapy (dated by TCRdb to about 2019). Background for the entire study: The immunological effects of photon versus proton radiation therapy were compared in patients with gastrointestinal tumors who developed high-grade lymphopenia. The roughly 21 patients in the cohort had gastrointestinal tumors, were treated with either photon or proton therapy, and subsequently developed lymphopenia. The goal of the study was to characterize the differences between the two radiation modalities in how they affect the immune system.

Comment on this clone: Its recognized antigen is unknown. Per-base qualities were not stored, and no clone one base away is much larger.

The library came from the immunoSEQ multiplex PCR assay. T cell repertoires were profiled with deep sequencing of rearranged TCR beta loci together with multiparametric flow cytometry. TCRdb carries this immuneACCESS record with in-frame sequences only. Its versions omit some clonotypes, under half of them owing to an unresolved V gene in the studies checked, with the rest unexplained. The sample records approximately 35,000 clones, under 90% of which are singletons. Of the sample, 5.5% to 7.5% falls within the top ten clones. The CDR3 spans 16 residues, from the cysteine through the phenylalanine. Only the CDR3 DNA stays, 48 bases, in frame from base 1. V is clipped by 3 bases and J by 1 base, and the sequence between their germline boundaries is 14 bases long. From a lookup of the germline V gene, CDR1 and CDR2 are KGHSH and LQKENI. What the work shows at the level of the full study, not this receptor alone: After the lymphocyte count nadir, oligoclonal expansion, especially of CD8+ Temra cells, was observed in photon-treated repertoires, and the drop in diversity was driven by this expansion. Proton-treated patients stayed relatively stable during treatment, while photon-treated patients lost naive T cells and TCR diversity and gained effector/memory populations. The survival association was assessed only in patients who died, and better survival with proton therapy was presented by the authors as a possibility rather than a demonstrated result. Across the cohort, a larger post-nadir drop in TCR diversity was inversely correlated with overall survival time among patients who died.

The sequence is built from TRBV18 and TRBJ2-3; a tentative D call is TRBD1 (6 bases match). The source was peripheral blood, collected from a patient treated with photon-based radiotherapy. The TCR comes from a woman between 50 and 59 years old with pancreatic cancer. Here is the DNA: TGTGCCAGCTCACCGTACGGACAGAGTCGCACAGATACGCAGTATTTT. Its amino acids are CASSPYGQSRTDTQYF.